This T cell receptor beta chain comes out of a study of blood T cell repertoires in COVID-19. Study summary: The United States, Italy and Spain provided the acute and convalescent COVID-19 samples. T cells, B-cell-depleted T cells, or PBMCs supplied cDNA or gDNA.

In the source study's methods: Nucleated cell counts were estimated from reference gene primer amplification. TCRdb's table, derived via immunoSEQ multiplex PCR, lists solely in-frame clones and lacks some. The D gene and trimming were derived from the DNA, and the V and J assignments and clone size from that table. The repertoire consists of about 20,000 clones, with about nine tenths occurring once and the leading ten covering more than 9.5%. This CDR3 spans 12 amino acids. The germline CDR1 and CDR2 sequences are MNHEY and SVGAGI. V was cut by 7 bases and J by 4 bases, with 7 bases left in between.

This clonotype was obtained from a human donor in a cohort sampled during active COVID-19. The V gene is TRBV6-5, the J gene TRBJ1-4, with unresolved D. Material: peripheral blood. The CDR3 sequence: CASTGDNEKLFF. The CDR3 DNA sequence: TGTGCCAGCACCGGAGATAATGAAAAACTGTTTTTT.